Detailed here is one TCR beta chain. In the study's own analysis: Reference gene primer amplification gave nucleated cell count estimates. Sequencing was performed with immunoSEQ multiplex PCR; in TCRdb, only in-frame clones are kept and a portion is missing. D and trimming were read from the DNA, whereas the V and J calls and clone size are those reported in that table. Of 70,000 to 100,000 clones in the sample, around nine tenths are singletons; the top ten hold roughly 8.7%. The CDR3 totals 13 residues. The junction had 7 bases not matched to a gene; V was cut back by 5 bases and J by 3 bases. The germline V gene encodes CDR1 GTSNPN and CDR2 SVGIG (reference sequence). This specimen comes from a study of blood T cell repertoires in COVID-19. About the research overall: The United States, Italy and Spain supplied acute and convalescent COVID-19 samples. From T cells, B-cell-depleted T cells, or PBMCs came the material, which was cDNA or gDNA.

The chain has TRBV30 and TRBJ2-7; 7 bases are a match to TRBD1. The material sequenced was peripheral blood. This receptor was obtained from a woman aged 70-85 years with acute or convalescent COVID-19. CDR3 sequence: CAWDTGAGYEQYF. Written as DNA, the CDR3 is TGTGCCTGGGACACAGGGGCCGGCTACGAGCAGTACTTC. The full variable domain, rest sourced from reference TRBV30 and TRBJ2-7, is SQTIHQWPATLVQPVGSPLSLECTVEGTSNPNLYWYRQAAGRGLQLLFYSVGIGQISSEVPQNLSASRPQDRQFILSSKKLLLSDSGFYLCAWDTGAGYEQYFGPGTRLTVT.